Listed here is a single T cell receptor beta chain. CDR3 size: 16 residues. Germline CDR1 is SGHTA and CDR2 is FQGTGA. V dropped 4 bases and J dropped 3; count of bases not matched to a gene: 5. This record comes from a study of blood T cell repertoires in COVID-19. Overall study context: The samples span acute and convalescent COVID-19 from the United States, Italy and Spain. T cells, B-cell-depleted T cells, or PBMCs provided the cDNA or gDNA that served as material.

Per the original data handling: Estimates of nucleated cell counts were drawn from the amplification of reference gene primers. TCRdb's copy holds only in-frame clones and misses some; the assay was immunoSEQ multiplex PCR. The V and J calls and clone size are taken from that table; D and trimming were inferred from the DNA. The sample comprises about 130,000 clones, about 72% of which are singletons, and approximately 9.9% rests with the top ten. The rearrangement links TRBV7-3 to TRBJ2-1; 11 bases agree with TRBD2. The sequence was collected from a man aged 55 to 70 who had recovered from COVID-19. The specimen was peripheral blood. The CDR3 here is CASSSPGTSGYNEQFF. The CDR3 nucleotides read TGTGCCAGCAGCTCCCCCGGGACTAGCGGCTACAATGAGCAGTTCTTC.